The present TCR beta chain was sequenced within a study of T cell responses to AZD1222 COVID-19 vaccine. Study background: Investigators merged groups given second doses at roughly 4 or roughly 12 weeks.

With respect to this clone: Its specificity is not known.

Some clones are missing from TCRdb's copy, which holds only in-frame ones; the method was immunoSEQ multiplex PCR. The profile shows 180,000 or so clones, 88% of them singletons. Findings and limits, study-wide: Along spike, vaccine-associated CD4 TCRs were found throughout, with dominance at 160-218 and 743-854. Just a handful of people given AZD1222 tested seropositive at baseline. All repertoire sampling was performed exclusively after the peak T cell response.

Sequencing was performed on peripheral blood, taken on day 0 of AZD1222 vaccination. This TCR derives from an adult in good health.

The CDR3 nucleotides read TGCGCCAGCATGAGGGGGGTTGTGCGGATCTATCCCCAACCTAACTATGGCTACACCTTC. It codes for CASMRGVVRIYPQPNYGYTF. V and J are TRBV10-1 and TRBJ1-2; perhaps TRBD1 as D (6 bases). The CDR3 runs to 20 residues. The V and J ends lost 7 bases and 0 bases respectively, with 30 bases between them. Germline values: CDR1 WNHNN, CDR2 SYGVQD (reference sequence).